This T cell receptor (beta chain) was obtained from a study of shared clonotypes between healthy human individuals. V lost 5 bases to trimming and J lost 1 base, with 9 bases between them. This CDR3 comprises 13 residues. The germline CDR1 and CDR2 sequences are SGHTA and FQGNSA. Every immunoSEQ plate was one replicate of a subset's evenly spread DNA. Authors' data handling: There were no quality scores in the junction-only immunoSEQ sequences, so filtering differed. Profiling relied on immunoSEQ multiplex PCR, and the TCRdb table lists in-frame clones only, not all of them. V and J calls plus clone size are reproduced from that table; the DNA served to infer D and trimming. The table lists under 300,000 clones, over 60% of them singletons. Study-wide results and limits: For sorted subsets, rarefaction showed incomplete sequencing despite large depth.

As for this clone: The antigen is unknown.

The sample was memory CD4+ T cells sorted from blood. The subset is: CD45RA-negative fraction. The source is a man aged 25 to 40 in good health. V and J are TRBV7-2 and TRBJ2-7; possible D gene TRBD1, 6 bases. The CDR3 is CASSRDISYEQYF. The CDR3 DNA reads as TGTGCCAGCAGCCGGGACATATCCTACGAGCAGTACTTC.